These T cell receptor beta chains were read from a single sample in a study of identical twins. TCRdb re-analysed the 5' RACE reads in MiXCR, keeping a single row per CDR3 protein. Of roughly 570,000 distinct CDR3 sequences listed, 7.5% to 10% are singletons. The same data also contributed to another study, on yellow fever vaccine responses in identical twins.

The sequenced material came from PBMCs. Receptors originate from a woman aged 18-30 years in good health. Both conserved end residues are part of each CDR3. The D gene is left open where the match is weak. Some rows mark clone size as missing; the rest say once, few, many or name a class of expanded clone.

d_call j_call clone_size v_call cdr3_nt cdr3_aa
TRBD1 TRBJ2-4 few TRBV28 TGTGCCAGCAGGGGATCCGGGGACAGGGGTGCCAAAAACATTCAGTACTTC CASRGSGDRGAKNIQYF
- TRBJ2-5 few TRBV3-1 TGTGCCAGCAGCCAGGGGGAAGGAGGAGAGACCCAGTACTTC CASSQGEGGETQYF
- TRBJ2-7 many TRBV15 TGTGCCACCAGCAGACCCGTATCTGAGCAGTACTTC CATSRPVSEQYF
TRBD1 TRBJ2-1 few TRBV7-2 TGTGCCAGCAGGCCGCAGGGGGCGGCCTACAATGAGCAGTTCTTC CASRPQGAAYNEQFF
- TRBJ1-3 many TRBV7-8 TGTGCCAGCAGCGGGGCGGGGTACGACTCTGGAAACACCATATATTTT CASSGAGYDSGNTIYF
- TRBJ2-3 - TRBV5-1 TGCGCCAGCAGCTTCGAGGGGCTAGATACGCAGTATTTT CASSFEGLDTQYF
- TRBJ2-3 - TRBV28 TGTGCCAGCAGTCCCCTCTTGGGGGTACTCACAGATACGCAGTATTTT CASSPLLGVLTDTQYF
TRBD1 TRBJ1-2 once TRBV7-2 TGTGCCAGCAGCTTTACAGGGGGCTCAGTTGGCTACACCTTC CASSFTGGSVGYTF
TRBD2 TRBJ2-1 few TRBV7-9 TGTGCCAGCAGCTTTTACGGGAGGTCCGGCAATGAGCAGTTCTTC CASSFYGRSGNEQFF
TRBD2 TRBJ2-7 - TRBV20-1 TGCAGTGCTAAGACTAGCGGGAGGGATCACGAGCAGTACTTC CSAKTSGRDHEQYF
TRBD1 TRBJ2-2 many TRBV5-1 TGCGCCAGCAGCTCAACAGGGGATACCGGGGAGCTGTTTTTT CASSSTGDTGELFF
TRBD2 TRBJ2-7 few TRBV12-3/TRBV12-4 TGTGCCAGCAGTCCGACTAGCGGGGGGGTCACGGTGAGAGAGCAGTACTTC CASSPTSGGVTVREQYF
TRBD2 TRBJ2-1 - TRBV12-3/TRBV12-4 TGTGCCAGCAGTTTAAGGCGGGAGGGCCAGAATGAGCAGTTCTTC CASSLRREGQNEQFF
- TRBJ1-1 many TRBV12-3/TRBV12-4 TGTGCCAGCAGTTTCTTGGTTTCTGAAGCTTTCTTT CASSFLVSEAFF
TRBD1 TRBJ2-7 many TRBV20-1 TGCAGTGCTAGCCTGACGTGGACAGGGGCAATATACGAGCAGTACTTC CSASLTWTGAIYEQYF
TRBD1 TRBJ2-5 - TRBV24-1 TGTGCCACCAGTGATGGGGGACAGGGGGGAAAGACCCAGTACTTC CATSDGGQGGKTQYF
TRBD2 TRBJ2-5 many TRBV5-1 TGCGCCAGCAGCTTGGCTGGACTAGCGGACCAAGAGACCCAGTACTTC CASSLAGLADQETQYF
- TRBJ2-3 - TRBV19 TGTGCCAGTAATGGCGGGATGGTCGATACGCAGTATTTT CASNGGMVDTQYF
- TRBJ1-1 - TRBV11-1 TGTGCCAGCAGCTTTTCGGGGGTTCAGAACACTGAAGCTTTCTTT CASSFSGVQNTEAFF
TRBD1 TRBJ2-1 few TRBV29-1 TGCAGCCTGACAGGGAGCTACAATGAGCAGTTCTTC CSLTGSYNEQFF
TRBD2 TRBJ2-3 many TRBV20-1 TGCAGTGCTGGACTAGCGGGGGGGCACAATACGCAGTATTTT CSAGLAGGHNTQYF
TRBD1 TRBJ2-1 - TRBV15 TGTGCCACCCTGGACAGGGATAGGAATGAGCAGTTCTTC CATLDRDRNEQFF
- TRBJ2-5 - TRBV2 TGTGCCAGCAGCCCCGGGTGGGTACAAGAGACCCAGTACTTC CASSPGWVQETQYF
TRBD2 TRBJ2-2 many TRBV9 TGTGCCAGCAGCGGAAATAGCGGGGGGCCTAACACCGGGGAGCTGTTTTTT CASSGNSGGPNTGELFF
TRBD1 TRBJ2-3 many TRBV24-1 TGTGCCACCAGTGACCTAGGACAGGGAGGAGATACGCAGTATTTT CATSDLGQGGDTQYF
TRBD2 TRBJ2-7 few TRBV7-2 TGTGCCAGCAGCGGGACTAGCTTGGAGCAGTACTTC CASSGTSLEQYF
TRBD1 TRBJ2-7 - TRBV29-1 TGCAGCGTGGGAGACAGGGGGAACGAATACGAGCAGTACTTC CSVGDRGNEYEQYF
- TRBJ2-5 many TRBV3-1 TGTGCCAGCAGAGACACAGGGGGGGAAGAGACCCAGTACTTC CASRDTGGEETQYF
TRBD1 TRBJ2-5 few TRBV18 TGTGCCAGCTCAAGACAGGGGGGGCTTCAAGAGACCCAGTACTTC CASSRQGGLQETQYF
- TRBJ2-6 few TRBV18 TGTGCCAGCTCACCTCGAGGGTTGTCGGTAGAGCGGGCCAACGTCCTGACTTTC CASSPRGLSVERANVLTF
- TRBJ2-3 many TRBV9 TGTGCCAGCAGCGGCATACTAGCTAGGGATACGCAGTATTTT CASSGILARDTQYF
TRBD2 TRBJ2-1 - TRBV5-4 TGTGCCAGCAGCTTGGGGGGTAATCGGGGGGTATACAATGAGCAGTTCTTC CASSLGGNRGVYNEQFF
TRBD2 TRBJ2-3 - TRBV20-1 TGCAGTGCTAGAAAGACTAGCGGGGCCTATTTT CSARKTSGAYF
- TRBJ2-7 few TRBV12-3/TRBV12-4 TGTGCCAGCACCAAGTCGACAGACACCTACGAGCAGTACTTC CASTKSTDTYEQYF
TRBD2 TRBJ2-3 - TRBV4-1 TGCGCCAGCAGCCAAACGGGACTAGCGGGAGGAGGAGGGCACACAGATACGCAGTATTTT CASSQTGLAGGGGHTDTQYF
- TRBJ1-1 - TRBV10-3 TGTGCCATCGGGGGCATTAACACTGAAGCTTTCTTT CAIGGINTEAFF
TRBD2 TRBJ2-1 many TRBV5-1 TGCGCCAGCAGCACCGGGACTAGCGGGAGTCGAAGGGAGCAGTTCTTC CASSTGTSGSRREQFF
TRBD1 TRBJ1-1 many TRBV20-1 TGCAGTGCTCGACAGGACAGGGGCGGTGAAGCTTTCTTT CSARQDRGGEAFF
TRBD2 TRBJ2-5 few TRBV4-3 TGCGCCAGCAGCAGCCGGACTAGCGGGAGGGAAGAGACCCAGTACTTC CASSSRTSGREETQYF